This T cell receptor (beta chain) was retrieved from a study of blood T cells in healthy people across ages. Study background: Template switching retrieved approximately one barcoded beta molecule for each two T cells.

Per-sample yields of isolated PBMCs were at least 6.5 million. Every sample gave at least 6 micrograms of total RNA when it was extracted. A second roughly 6 to 12 cycle PCR used barcoded and J-beta primers. Per sample, CDR3-containing paired-end reads numbered at least 2.5 million. TCRdb used MiXCR to reprocess the 5' RACE reads, holding one entry per CDR3 protein. The table has 790,000 or so distinct CDR3 sequences, less than 60% seen once. This CDR3 region has 16 residues. Looked up from germline, CDR1 is SGHTA and CDR2 is FQGNSA. The chain uses TRBV7-2 and TRBJ2-7, with a tentative D call TRBD2 (5 bases). The closer fit of TRBJ2-5 to the DNA end suggests the J call may be wrong. Sequenced: blood. The sequence was obtained from a man aged 80 or over in good health. The CDR3 nucleotides are TGTGCCAGCAGCACGTTACTTGCCACCCCAAGCGGGACCCAGTACTTC. This encodes CASSTLLATPSGTQYF.